This TCR beta chain was retrieved from a study of CXCR3-negative and CXCR3-positive naive CD8 T cells. Turning to the study itself: Roughly 130 million TRB reads were obtained in total, which works out to about 1.5 +/- 0.3 million per library. General study findings and limits: Most assays used freshly isolated PBMCs, as cryopreservation partially reduced CXCR3. TRBV-TRBJ usage matched between naive CXCR3-negative and CXCR3-positive cells but not between memory cells. CXCR3-expressing naive cells carried TRB CDR3s more hydrophobic than those of CXCR3-negative naive cells.

The libraries of TRB cDNA were constructed through 5' RACE using UMI labels. TCRdb processed the 5' RACE reads again and assigns one entry to each CDR3 protein, with no DNA. The table lists roughly 120,000 distinct CDR3 sequences. Turning to this clonotype: Its target is unknown.

The authors gated naive CD8+ T cells as CD45RO-CCR7+CD27+CD95-. The CDR3 covers 14 residues. Germline CDR1 and CDR2: PRHDT and FYEKMQ (reference sequence). The gene calls are TRBV13 and TRBJ1-2. The sample was naive CXCR3+ CD8+ T cells from blood. Regarding subset: CD45RO-CCR7+CD27+CD95- naive CD8+ T cells expressing CXCR3 (TNR3+). The source of this sequence is a human donor in good health. Some clones in this sample may be carry-over from other donors' samples. CDR3 residues: CASSFAQSADGYTF.